This TCR beta chain was sequenced in a study of blood T cell repertoires in COVID-19. Sequencing was performed with immunoSEQ multiplex PCR; in TCRdb, only in-frame clones are kept and a portion is missing. The sample holds around 260,000 clones, around 92% seen once. The CDR3 runs 14 residues. V lost 6 bases to trimming and J lost 12 bases; unmatched junction nucleotides: 14. Germline V lookup: CDR1 MDHEN, CDR2 SYDVKM. Sequenced material: peripheral blood. The receptor's source is a person aged 18 to 35 with COVID-19, enrolled during active disease. V and J are TRBV28 and TRBJ1-5, with 7 nucleotides matching TRBD1. For the CDR3, the DNA is TGTGCCAGCAGGGCCGGGACAGCGGTCGTCCTCCAGCATTTT. It is translated as CASRAGTAVVLQHF.